Listed below are T cell receptor beta chains from one sample, sequenced in a study of T cells after posttransplantation cyclophosphamide. Produced via immunoSEQ multiplex PCR; TCRdb's table is partial and in-frame only. The data hold about 53,000 clones, with about 86% observed a single time. Sequenced input: PBMCs. These receptors were collected from a man under 40 with a blood cancer, CMV-positive, and with a related stem cell donor. Both conserved end residues are part of each CDR3. The D gene is left open where the match is weak. The size of a clone is reported for some rows only, either as once, few or many, or as a class for expanded clones.

TRBV11-1,TRBJ2-3,18,TRBD2,-,CASSPSTGREGRTDTQYF,TGTGCCAGCAGCCCTTCAACGGGGCGGGAGGGACGCACAGATACGCAGTATTTT
TRBV7-6,TRBJ1-4,17,-,-,CASSPSLVNTPNEKLFF,TGTGCCAGCAGCCCTAGTTTGGTAAACACCCCTAATGAAAAACTGTTTTTT
TRBV30,TRBJ2-4,17,TRBD2,few,CAWSVFASGIAKNIQYF,TGTGCCTGGAGTGTATTTGCTAGCGGGATTGCCAAAAACATTCAGTACTTC
TRBV7-8,TRBJ1-2,15,TRBD1,-,CASSPIRQGREGYTF,TGTGCCAGCAGCCCTATTCGACAGGGGAGGGAAGGCTACACCTTC
TRBV6-1,TRBJ2-1,15,TRBD1,-,CASSVYRDRVNEQFF,TGTGCCAGCAGTGTCTACCGGGACAGGGTCAATGAGCAGTTCTTC
TRBV19,TRBJ2-7,17,TRBD2,-,CASSIDFVAGGSYEQYF,TGTGCCAGTAGTATAGACTTCGTAGCGGGAGGCTCCTACGAGCAGTACTTC
TRBV11-1,TRBJ2-1,17,TRBD2,-,CASSSRTSGRPYNEQFF,TGTGCCAGCAGCTCCAGGACTAGCGGGAGGCCCTACAATGAGCAGTTCTTC
TRBV28,TRBJ1-2,14,TRBD1,few,CASSLGQGDYGYTF,TGTGCCAGCAGTTTAGGACAGGGGGACTATGGCTACACCTTC
TRBV5-4,TRBJ1-1,16,-,-,CASSLEGRGGGTEAFF,TGTGCCAGCAGCTTGGAAGGGAGGGGAGGTGGCACTGAAGCTTTCTTT
TRBV27,TRBJ2-7,15,-,-,CASSLRAGPLFEQYF,TGTGCCAGCAGTTTAAGGGCGGGGCCCCTATTTGAGCAGTACTTC
TRBV29-1,TRBJ1-1,15,-,-,CSALPAAALNTEAFF,TGCAGCGCCCTACCCGCGGCAGCCTTGAACACTGAAGCTTTCTTT
TRBV18,TRBJ2-2,14,-,-,CASSGQAETGELFF,TGTGCCAGCTCAGGACAAGCAGAGACCGGGGAGCTGTTTTTT
TRBV2,TRBJ1-2,13,-,-,CATHHGGNYGYTF,TGTGCCACCCACCACGGGGGGAATTATGGCTACACCTTC
TRBV7-2,TRBJ1-4,13,TRBD1,-,CASSTQTGQKLFF,TGCGCCAGCAGCACCCAGACAGGGCAGAAACTGTTTTTT
TRBV6-4,TRBJ1-1,15,-,-,CASSEGGAGITEAFF,TGTGCCAGCAGTGAGGGAGGAGCTGGGATCACTGAAGCTTTCTTT
TRBV9,TRBJ2-7,14,TRBD2,-,CASSPSGSSYEQYF,TGTGCCAGCAGCCCTAGCGGGAGTTCCTACGAGCAGTACTTC
TRBV19,TRBJ1-1,13,-,-,CASSTTRGTEAFF,TGTGCCAGTAGTACCACCAGGGGCACTGAAGCTTTCTTT
TRBV11-2,TRBJ1-5,16,TRBD1,once,CASSFSTGVSNQPQHF,TGTGCCAGCAGCTTCTCGACAGGGGTAAGCAATCAGCCCCAGCATTTT
TRBV6-1,TRBJ2-3,13,-,-,CASSRGGADTQYF,TGTGCCAGCAGCCGAGGGGGGGCCGATACGCAGTATTTT
TRBV2,TRBJ1-5,14,-,few,CASSGTLDDQPQHF,TGTGCCAGCAGCGGTACGCTCGATGATCAGCCCCAGCATTTT
TRBV9,TRBJ2-7,13,TRBD1,-,CASSAFPGGEQYF,TGTGCCAGCAGCGCCTTCCCAGGGGGCGAGCAGTACTTC
TRBV7-8,TRBJ2-7,13,-,-,CASSLATAYEQYF,TGTGCCAGCAGCTTAGCGACAGCCTACGAGCAGTACTTC
TRBV18,TRBJ2-1,14,-,-,CASSPPGETEKQFF,TGTGCCAGCTCACCACCGGGTGAGACAGAAAAGCAGTTCTTC
TRBV7-3,TRBJ1-5,13,-,-,CASSLEAHQPQHF,TGTGCCAGCAGCTTAGAGGCGCATCAGCCCCAGCATTTT
TRBV11-2,TRBJ2-7,15,TRBD1,-,CASSRSRDSFYEQYF,TGTGCCAGCAGCCGCTCCCGGGACAGCTTCTACGAGCAGTACTTC
TRBV19,TRBJ2-6,15,-,-,CASSSLRMGANVLTF,TGTGCCAGTAGCTCCCTTAGAATGGGGGCCAACGTCCTGACTTTC
TRBV19,TRBJ2-1,15,TRBD2,-,CASSHTSGSNNEQFF,TGTGCCAGTAGCCATACTAGCGGGAGCAACAATGAGCAGTTCTTC
TRBV5-1,TRBJ2-3,15,TRBD2,-,CASSFSGMGTDTQYF,TGCGCCAGCAGCTTTAGCGGGATGGGAACAGATACGCAGTATTTT
TRBV28,TRBJ2-1,14,TRBD2,-,CASSLPTLAGEWFF,TGTGCCAGCAGTTTACCTACCCTAGCGGGAGAATGGTTCTTC
TRBV6-1,TRBJ2-1,18,TRBD1,-,CASSEAKGGSVLDNEQFF,TGTGCCAGCAGTGAAGCGAAAGGGGGCTCTGTCCTAGACAATGAGCAGTTCTTC
TRBV30,TRBJ2-1,13,TRBD2,-,CAWSRRAGGEQFF,TGTGCCTGGAGTAGGCGGGCGGGGGGTGAGCAGTTCTTC
TRBV28,TRBJ2-7,15,-,-,CASSSPAGPEYEQYF,TGTGCCAGCAGTTCCCCGGCAGGGCCAGAGTACGAGCAGTACTTC
TRBV7-2,TRBJ2-7,14,-,-,CASSPGTATYEQYF,TGTGCCAGCAGCCCAGGAACAGCAACCTACGAGCAGTACTTC
TRBV4-1,TRBJ1-1,15,-,-,CASSQGPGVNTEAFF,TGCGCCAGCAGCCAGGGCCCCGGGGTGAACACTGAAGCTTTCTTT
TRBV7-2,TRBJ2-7,14,-,-,CASGRPSLAYEQYF,TGTGCCAGCGGTCGGCCTAGCCTGGCCTACGAGCAGTACTTC
TRBV6-6,TRBJ2-7,12,-,-,CASSPGSSEQYF,TGTGCCAGCAGTCCCGGGAGCTCTGAGCAGTACTTC